These T cell receptor beta chains were read from a single sample in a study of Ad26.COV2.S vaccination and SARS-CoV-2 variants. TCRdb's table, derived via immunoSEQ multiplex PCR, lists solely in-frame clones and lacks some. The sample yields around 350,000 clones, about 92% seen once. Sequences were derived from peripheral blood, sampled after recovery from COVID-19. The receptors were sampled from a human donor who had recovered from COVID-19. Each CDR3 is given with its conserved first and last residue. The order of the fields is J gene, V gene, D gene, clone size, CDR3 protein, CDR3 DNA. A D gene is named only where the DNA matches it firmly. A row's size may be missing; if present it is once, few, many or a size class.

TRBJ1-2,TRBV5-4,TRBD1,-,CASSRPPTGDGYTF,TGTGCCAGCAGCCGGCCCCCTACAGGGGATGGCTACACCTTC
TRBJ2-5,TRBV4-1,-,-,CASSQDGAGLETQYF,TGCGCCAGCAGCCAAGATGGGGCAGGGTTGGAGACCCAGTACTTC
TRBJ2-2,TRBV7-9,-,-,CASSLIQGTYTGELFF,TGTGCCAGCAGCTTAATCCAGGGGACATACACCGGGGAGCTGTTTTTT
TRBJ2-7,TRBV11-2,TRBD2,-,CASTRTSSGGYYEQYF,TGTGCCAGCACCCGGACCTCTAGCGGGGGTTACTACGAGCAGTACTTC
TRBJ2-3,TRBV18,-,-,CASSTSTDTQYF,TGTGCCAGCTCGACTAGCACAGATACGCAGTATTTT
TRBJ1-3,TRBV9,-,-,CASSVGGAVRSGNTIYF,TGTGCCAGCAGCGTAGGGGGGGCGGTTAGGTCTGGAAACACCATATATTTT
TRBJ1-1,TRBV5-8,-,-,CASSFAWGNTEAFF,TGTGCCAGCAGCTTTGCGTGGGGGAACACTGAAGCTTTCTTT
TRBJ2-2,TRBV2,-,-,CASSSNGSGELFF,TGTGCCAGCAGTTCCAACGGTTCCGGGGAGCTGTTTTTT
TRBJ2-7,TRBV18,-,once,CASSPLRGPRSYEQYF,TGTGCCAGCTCACCACTTCGGGGGCCAAGATCCTACGAGCAGTACTTC
TRBJ2-1,TRBV12-3/TRBV12-4,TRBD1,-,CASSLAQGNEQFF,TGTGCCAGCAGTTTAGCACAGGGGAATGAGCAGTTCTTC
TRBJ2-3,TRBV7-9,TRBD2,-,CASSPHLAGGLTDTQYF,TGTGCCAGCAGCCCTCACCTAGCGGGGGGGCTAACAGATACGCAGTATTTT
TRBJ1-6,TRBV7-8,TRBD1,-,CASSLAGQNSPLHF,TGTGCCAGCAGCTTAGCGGGACAGAATTCACCCCTCCACTTT
TRBJ2-2,TRBV27,-,-,CASSTSRLGSTNTGELFF,TGTGCCAGCAGTACCTCCCGTTTGGGGTCCACGAACACCGGGGAGCTGTTTTTT
TRBJ2-3,TRBV7-3,-,once,CASSLEVSDTQYF,TGTGCCAGCAGCTTAGAGGTGTCAGATACGCAGTATTTT
TRBJ1-5,TRBV7-6,TRBD1,-,CASSTRGMDQPQHF,TGTGCCAGCAGCACCAGGGGGATGGATCAGCCCCAGCATTTT
TRBJ1-6,TRBV3-1/TRBV3-2,-,-,CASSPFQHSGPNSPLHF,TGTGCCAGCAGCCCCTTTCAACACTCAGGGCCTAATTCACCCCTCCACTTT
TRBJ1-1,TRBV5-1,TRBD1,few,CASSLIARGFDVDTEAFF,TGCGCCAGCAGCTTGATTGCCAGGGGGTTCGATGTGGACACTGAAGCTTTCTTT
TRBJ2-5,TRBV2,-,-,CASSVSGKETQYF,TGTGCCAGCAGTGTTAGCGGAAAGGAGACCCAGTACTTC
TRBJ1-6,TRBV10-2,TRBD1,-,CASSVRGGTGVRNSPLHF,TGCGCCAGCAGTGTTAGAGGTGGGACAGGGGTAAGGAATTCACCCCTCCACTTT
TRBJ1-1,TRBV5-1,-,-,CASSTQGNTEAFF,TGCGCCAGCAGCACACAGGGGAACACTGAAGCTTTCTTT
TRBJ2-1,TRBV5-1,-,-,CASSWDYNEQFF,TGCGCCAGCAGCTGGGACTACAATGAGCAGTTCTTC
TRBJ2-2,TRBV6-5,-,-,CASSFSNTGELFF,TGTGCCAGCAGTTTCTCGAACACCGGGGAGCTGTTTTTT
TRBJ2-2,TRBV6-6,TRBD1,-,CASTKAQGGETGELFF,TGTGCCAGCACCAAGGCTCAAGGGGGCGAGACCGGGGAGCTGTTTTTT
TRBJ1-2,TRBV11-2,-,-,CASSFFQPNYGYTF,TGTGCCAGCAGCTTTTTCCAACCCAACTATGGCTACACCTTC
TRBJ1-2,TRBV7-3,-,-,CASSLIGQSYGYTF,TGTGCCAGCAGCTTAATTGGTCAGAGCTATGGCTACACCTTC
TRBJ1-4,TRBV18,TRBD1,-,CASSRQGMNEKLFF,TGTGCCAGCTCTCGACAGGGGATGAATGAAAAACTGTTTTTT
TRBJ2-2,TRBV6-4,TRBD1,-,CASRARQGANGELFF,TGTGCCAGCAGAGCGAGACAGGGGGCGAACGGGGAGCTGTTTTTT
TRBJ2-1,TRBV2,-,-,CASSESSSYNEQFF,TGTGCCAGCAGTGAATCCAGTTCTTACAATGAGCAGTTCTTC
TRBJ1-1,TRBV2,TRBD1,-,CASSRTGGGTEAFF,TGTGCCAGCAGTCGAACAGGGGGCGGGACTGAAGCTTTCTTT